This TCR beta chain was profiled in a study of T cells after yellow fever vaccination. UMIs and a universal primer site were added when TCR cDNA was made by 5'RACE template switching. TCRdb analysed the 5' RACE reads with MiXCR anew, one entry per CDR3 protein. Of about 300,000 distinct CDR3 sequences in the sample, 7.5% to 9.5% were seen once. The CDR3 runs 15 residues. Germline CDR1 is LGHNA and CDR2 is YSLEER. V lost 1 base, J lost 4 bases, and 10 bases lay in between. This clonotype was picked up a small number of times. This chain joins TRBV4-3 and TRBJ2-2; D ambiguous. The receptor was isolated from a man aged 18 to 30 who received the YFV17D yellow fever vaccine. This material consisted of CD4+ T cells sorted from PBMCs, taken 5 days after the yellow fever booster vaccination. The CDR3 DNA reads as TGCGCCAGCAGCCAAGCGAGCGTTGGCACCGGGGAGCTGTTTTTT. This codes for CASSQASVGTGELFF.